The 8 T cell receptor beta chains below come from one sample, sequenced in a study of OX40 agonist ivuxolimab in advanced cancers. TCRdb's table, derived via immunoSEQ multiplex PCR, lists solely in-frame clones and lacks some. This sample has about 150,000 clones, with 85% to 95% found just once. The sample was CD4+ or CD8+ T cells sorted from blood, taken in a trial of the OX40 agonist ivuxolimab. These receptors all stem from an adult with an advanced solid tumor such as melanoma, head and neck, liver or kidney cancer.

This clone was recorded a few times. The genes are TRBV30 and TRBJ2-7, with TRBD2 matching 9 bases. The CDR3 runs to 17 residues. Germline CDR1 GTSNPN, CDR2 SVGIG (reference sequence). V shed 2 bases and J 2 bases; nucleotides not matched to a gene: 13. CDR3 loop: CAWSFPPRLAGTYEQYF. The CDR3 bases are TGTGCCTGGAGTTTCCCCCCCCGGCTAGCGGGAACCTACGAGCAGTACTTC.

This chain joins TRBV30 and TRBJ1-3; D unresolved. Germline assignment: CDR1 GTSNPN and CDR2 SVGIG (reference sequence). This CDR3 region has 14 residues. Trimming took off 0 bases at V and 0 bases at J, with 6 bases between the two ends. The CDR3 reads CAWSVPPSGNTIYF. The CDR3 DNA is TGTGCCTGGAGTGTACCCCCCTCTGGAAACACCATATATTTT.

This chain links TRBV19 with TRBJ1-1; D is perhaps TRBD1 (5 bases). Per germline, CDR1 LNHDA and CDR2 SQIVND (reference sequence). Deletions cut 6 bases from V and 2 bases from J, with 16 bases between. The CDR3 sequence is 15 residues long. CDR3 nucleotide sequence: TGTGCCAGTAGCCTAGGCGGGGCAGCTAACACTGAAGCTTTCTTT. Encoded protein: CASSLGGAANTEAFF.

The V and J genes are TRBV7-2 and TRBJ2-7; TRBD2 matches 8 bases. The CDR3 totals 15 residues. The trim removed 5 bases at V and 4 bases at J, leaving 10 bases unmatched. Germline loops: CDR1 SGHTA, CDR2 FQGNSA. The CDR3 DNA reads TGTGCCAGCAGCCCGGGGCCAGCGGGAGTTTACGAGCAGTACTTC. It is translated as CASSPGPAGVYEQYF.

The chain combines TRBV7-2 with TRBJ2-3; D may be TRBD2 (6 bases). Germline lookup yields CDR1 SGHTA and CDR2 FQGNSA. This CDR3 has 17 amino acids. V shed 1 base and J shed 1 base, with 15 bases lying between them. DNA for the CDR3: TGTGCCAGCAGCTTAGGCATAGCGGCGTCTCGCACAGATACGCAGTATTTT. Translating it yields CASSLGIAASRTDTQYF. The variable domain in full, completed from reference TRBV7-2 and TRBJ2-3, reads GAGVSQSPSNKVTEKGKDVELRCDPISGHTALYWYRQSLGQGLEFLIYFQGNSAPDKSGLPSDRFSAERTGGSVSTLTIQRTQQEDSAVYLCASSLGIAASRTDTQYFGPGTRLTVL.

This clone occurred once. The J gene is TRBJ2-4, the V gene TRBV9; possibly TRBD1 for D (5 bases). V gave up 0 bases and J gave up 3 bases, with 25 bases separating them. CDR3 length: 20 residues. Germline CDR1 is SGDLS and CDR2 is YYNGEE. The CDR3 nucleotides read TGTGCCAGCAGCGTAGCTCAGTTAGGACACCCCAAATTGGGCAAAAACATTCAGTACTTC. Amino acids: CASSVAQLGHPKLGKNIQYF.

The V gene is TRBV5-5, the J gene TRBJ2-7; 8 bases agree with TRBD2. The germline CDR1 and CDR2 sequences are SGHKS and YYEKEE (reference sequence). The V segment lost 4 bases and the J segment 2 bases; nucleotides outside the gene matches: 14. The CDR3 length is 17 residues. CDR3 residues: CASSLELQGAGAYEQYF. The CDR3 nucleotides read TGTGCCAGCAGCCTTGAGCTGCAGGGAGCGGGAGCCTACGAGCAGTACTTC.

There are a few counts of this clone. The chain has TRBV18 and TRBJ1-5; D is perhaps TRBD1 (6 bases). Germline V lookup: CDR1 KGHSH, CDR2 LQKENI. Trimming left V 4 bases short and J 4 bases short, with 11 bases between. The CDR3 covers 14 residues. CDR3 in DNA: TGTGCCAGCTCACGTACCCAGGGGAATCAGCCCCAGCATTTT. It codes for CASSRTQGNQPQHF.